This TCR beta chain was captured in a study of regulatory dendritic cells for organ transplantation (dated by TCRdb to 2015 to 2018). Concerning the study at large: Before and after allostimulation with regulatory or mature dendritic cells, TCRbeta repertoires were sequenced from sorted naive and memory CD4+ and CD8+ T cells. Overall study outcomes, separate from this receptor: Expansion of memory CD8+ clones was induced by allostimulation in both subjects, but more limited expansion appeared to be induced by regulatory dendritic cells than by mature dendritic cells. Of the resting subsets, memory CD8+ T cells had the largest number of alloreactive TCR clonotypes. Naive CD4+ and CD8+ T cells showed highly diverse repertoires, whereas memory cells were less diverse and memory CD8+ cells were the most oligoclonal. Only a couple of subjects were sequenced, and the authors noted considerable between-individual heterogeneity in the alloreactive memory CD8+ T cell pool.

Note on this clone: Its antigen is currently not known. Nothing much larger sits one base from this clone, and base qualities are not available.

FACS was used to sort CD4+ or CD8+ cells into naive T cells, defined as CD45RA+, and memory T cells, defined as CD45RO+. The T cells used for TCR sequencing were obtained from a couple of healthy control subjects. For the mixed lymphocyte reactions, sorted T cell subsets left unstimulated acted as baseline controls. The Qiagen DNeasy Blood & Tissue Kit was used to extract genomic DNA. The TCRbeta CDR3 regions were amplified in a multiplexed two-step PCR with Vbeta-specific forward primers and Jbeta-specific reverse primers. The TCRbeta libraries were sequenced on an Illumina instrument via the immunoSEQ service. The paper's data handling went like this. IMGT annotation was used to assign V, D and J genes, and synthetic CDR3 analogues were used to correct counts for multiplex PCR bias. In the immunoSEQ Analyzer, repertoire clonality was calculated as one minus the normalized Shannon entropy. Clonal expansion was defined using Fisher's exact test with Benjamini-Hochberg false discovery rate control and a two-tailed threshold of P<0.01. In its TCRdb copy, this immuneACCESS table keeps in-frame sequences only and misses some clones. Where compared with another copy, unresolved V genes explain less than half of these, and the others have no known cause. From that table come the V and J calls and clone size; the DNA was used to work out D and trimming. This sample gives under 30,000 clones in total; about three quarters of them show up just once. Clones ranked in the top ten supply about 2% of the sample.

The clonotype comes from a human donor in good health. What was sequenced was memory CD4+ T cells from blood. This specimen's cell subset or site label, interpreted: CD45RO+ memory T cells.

The nucleotide sequence reads TGTGCCAGTAGTATGCTAGGGGGGGGATCCAATGAGCAGTTCTTC. It specifies CASSMLGGGSNEQFF. The V and J segments used are TRBV19 and TRBJ2-1, with a weak D call of TRBD2 (7 bases match). CDR1 is given as LNHDA and CDR2 as SQIVND, both from the germline V gene (reference sequence). Inclusive of the bounding cysteine and phenylalanine, the CDR3 is 15 residues long. The CDR3 DNA has 45 bases and is translated from base 1. A distance of 15 bases separates the germline ends of V and J, which lose 3 bases and 6 bases respectively.